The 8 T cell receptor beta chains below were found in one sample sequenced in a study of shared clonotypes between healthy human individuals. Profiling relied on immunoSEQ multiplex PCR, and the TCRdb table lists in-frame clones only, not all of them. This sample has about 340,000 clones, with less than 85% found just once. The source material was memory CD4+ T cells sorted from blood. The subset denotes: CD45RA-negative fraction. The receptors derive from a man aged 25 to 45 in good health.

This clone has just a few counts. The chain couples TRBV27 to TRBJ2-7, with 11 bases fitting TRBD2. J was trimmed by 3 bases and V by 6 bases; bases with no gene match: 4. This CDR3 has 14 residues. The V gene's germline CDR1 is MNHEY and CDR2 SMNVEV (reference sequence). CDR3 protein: CASSRLAGSYEQYF. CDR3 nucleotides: TGTGCCAGCAGCAGACTAGCGGGAAGCTACGAGCAGTACTTC.

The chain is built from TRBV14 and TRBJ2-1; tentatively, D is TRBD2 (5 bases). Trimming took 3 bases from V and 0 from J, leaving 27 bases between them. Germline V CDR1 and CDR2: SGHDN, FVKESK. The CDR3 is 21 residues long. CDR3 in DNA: TGTGCCAGCAGCCAGGCTTCTGCGACTAAACAGTTGAAGAGCTCCTACAATGAGCAGTTCTTC. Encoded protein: CASSQASATKQLKSSYNEQFF.

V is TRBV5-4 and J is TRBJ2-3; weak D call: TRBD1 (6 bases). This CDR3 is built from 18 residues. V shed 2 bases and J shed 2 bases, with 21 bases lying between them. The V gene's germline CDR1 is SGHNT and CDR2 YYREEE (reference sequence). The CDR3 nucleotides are TGTGCCAGCAGCTTACCTACAGGGTCGGGTCCCTTCACAGATACGCAGTATTTT. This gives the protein CASSLPTGSGPFTDTQYF.

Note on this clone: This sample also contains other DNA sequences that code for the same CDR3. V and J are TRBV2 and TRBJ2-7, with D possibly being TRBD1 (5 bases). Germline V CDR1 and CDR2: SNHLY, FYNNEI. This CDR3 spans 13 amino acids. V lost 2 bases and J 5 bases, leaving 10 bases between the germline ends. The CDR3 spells CASSEQGTHEQYF. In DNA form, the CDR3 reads TGTGCCAGCAGTGAACAGGGTACCCACGAGCAGTACTTC.

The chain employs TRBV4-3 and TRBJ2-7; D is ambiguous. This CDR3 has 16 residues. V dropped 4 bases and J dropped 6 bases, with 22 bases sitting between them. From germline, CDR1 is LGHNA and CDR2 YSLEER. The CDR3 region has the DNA TGCGCCAGCAGCCTTGTTAAAATGTTATGGCCCGGCGAGCAGTACTTC. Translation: CASSLVKMLWPGEQYF.

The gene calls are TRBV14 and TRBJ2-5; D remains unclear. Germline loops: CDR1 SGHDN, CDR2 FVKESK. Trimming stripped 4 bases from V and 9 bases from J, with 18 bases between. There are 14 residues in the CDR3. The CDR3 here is CASSPFDGPMPQYF. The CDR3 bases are TGTGCCAGCAGCCCCTTTGATGGGCCCATGCCCCAGTACTTC.

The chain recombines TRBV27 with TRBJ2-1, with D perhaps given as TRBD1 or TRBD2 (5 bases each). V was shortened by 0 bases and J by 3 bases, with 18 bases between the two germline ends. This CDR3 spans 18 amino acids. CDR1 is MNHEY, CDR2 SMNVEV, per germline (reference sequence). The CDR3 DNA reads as TGTGCCAGCAGTTTATCGCCCCTCTGGGGGTCGAGCTACAATGAGCAGTTCTTC. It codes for CASSLSPLWGSSYNEQFF.

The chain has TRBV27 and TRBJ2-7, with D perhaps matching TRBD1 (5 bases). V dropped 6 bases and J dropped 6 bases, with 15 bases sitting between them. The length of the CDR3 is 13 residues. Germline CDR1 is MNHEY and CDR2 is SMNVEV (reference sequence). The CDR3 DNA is TGTGCCAGCAGCCTCAATGGACACAGCGAGCAGTACTTC. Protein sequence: CASSLNGHSEQYF.